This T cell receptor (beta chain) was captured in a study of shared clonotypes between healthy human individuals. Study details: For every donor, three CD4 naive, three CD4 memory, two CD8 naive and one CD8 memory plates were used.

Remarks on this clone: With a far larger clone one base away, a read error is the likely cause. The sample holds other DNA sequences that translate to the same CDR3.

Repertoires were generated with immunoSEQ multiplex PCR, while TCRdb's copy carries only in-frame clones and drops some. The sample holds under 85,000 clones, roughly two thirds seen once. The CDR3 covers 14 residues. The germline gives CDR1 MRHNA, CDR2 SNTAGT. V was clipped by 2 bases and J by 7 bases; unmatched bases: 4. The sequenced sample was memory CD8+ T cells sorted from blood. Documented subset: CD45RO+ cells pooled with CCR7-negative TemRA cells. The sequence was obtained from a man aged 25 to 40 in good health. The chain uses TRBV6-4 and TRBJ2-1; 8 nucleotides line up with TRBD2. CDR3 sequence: CASSDGTSGNEQFF. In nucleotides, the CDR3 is TGTGCCAGCAGTGACGGGACTAGTGGGAATGAGCAGTTCTTC.